These 28 T cell receptor beta chains were all obtained from the same sample, sequenced in a study of cytomegalovirus exposure and HLA in healthy donors. The PCR employed 60 Vbeta primers together with 13 Jbeta primers. Profiled with immunoSEQ multiplex PCR; TCRdb holds only in-frame clones, not every one. Of nearly 300,000 clones in the sample, 86% are singletons; the top ten hold 4%. Input material: PBMCs. The receptors derive from a man aged 35-49 years in good health and CMV-seropositive.

Regarding this clone: One junction end disagrees with the germline gene, perhaps due to a read error. The V and J genes are TRBV7-9 and TRBJ2-1; 8 bases are a match to TRBD2. The CDR3 is made up of 15 amino acids. The germline V gene has CDR1 SEHNR and CDR2 FQNEAQ (reference sequence). CDR3 sequence (DNA): TGTTCCAGCAGCACGCTAGCGGGCGGGTACAATGAGCAGTTCTTC. This gives the protein CSSSTLAGGYNEQFF.

The V call is TRBV4-1, the J call TRBJ2-3; D is perhaps TRBD2 (7 bases). Germline assignment: CDR1 MGHRA and CDR2 YSYEKL. The germline V and J ends were trimmed by 2 bases and 6 bases, with 15 bases remaining between them. The CDR3 is made up of 15 amino acids. The CDR3 sequence is CASSQTERGGDTQYF. DNA of the CDR3: TGCGCCAGCAGCCAAACGGAGAGGGGGGGTGATACGCAGTATTTT.

V and J are TRBV5-1 and TRBJ2-5; TRBD2 aligns across 10 bases. The CDR3 has 16 residues. V trimming: 4 bases; J trimming: 4 bases; junction bases outside the gene matches: 10. Germline V CDR1 and CDR2: SGHRS, YFSETQ. This CDR3 is CASSGGAGGPVETQYF. The CDR3 DNA is TGCGCCAGCAGCGGAGGAGCGGGAGGGCCGGTAGAGACCCAGTACTTC.

J is TRBJ1-2 and V is TRBV19; D may be TRBD1 (5 bases). CDR3 size: 13 residues. The V and J ends lost 4 bases and 6 bases respectively, with 12 bases between them. The germline CDR1 and CDR2 sequences are LNHDA and SQIVND (reference sequence). The CDR3 region has the DNA TGTGCCAGTAGTAGGGGCGCACTCGATGGCTACACCTTC. The encoded protein is CASSRGALDGYTF.

This clone appeared a single time. This rearrangement joins TRBV20-1 to TRBJ1-2, with D possibly TRBD1 on 6 matching bases. The CDR3 has 11 amino acids. Germline V CDR1 and CDR2: DFQATT, SNEGSKA (reference sequence). Trimming took off 6 bases at V and 6 bases at J, with 11 bases between the two ends. The DNA of the CDR3 is TGCAGTGCCACAACAGGGAATGGCTACACCTTC. Translation gives CSATTGNGYTF.

The chain recombines TRBV16 with TRBJ1-1, with a possible D match to TRBD1 (5 bases). CDR3 length: 14 amino acids. CDR1 and CDR2 (germline): KGHSY, FQNENV. The V end was cut by 5 bases, the J end by 2 bases, with 12 bases between. The CDR3 loop reads CASSLGHKNTEAFF. DNA of the CDR3: TGTGCCAGCAGCTTAGGACACAAAAACACTGAAGCTTTCTTT.

This clone was found once. This chain uses TRBV4-3 with TRBJ2-5, with 8 bases matching TRBD2. TRBJ2-7 matches the DNA end more closely, so the J call is doubtful. The CDR3 sequence is 17 residues long. CDR1 is LGHNA and CDR2 is YSLEER in the germline V gene. CDR3: CASSQDYGAGGGYEQYF. CDR3 sequence (DNA): TGCGCCAGCAGCCAAGACTACGGGGCGGGAGGAGGGTACGAGCAGTACTTC.

V gene TRBV5-4 combines with J gene TRBJ2-7, with 8 bases that match TRBD1. The trim removed 0 bases at V and 7 bases at J, leaving 12 bases unmatched. In germline, CDR1 is SGHNT, CDR2 YYREEE (reference sequence). The CDR3 loop spans 16 amino acids. The CDR3 region is CASSLAAGGRSLEQYF. The CDR3 bases are TGTGCCAGCAGCTTGGCCGCAGGGGGCAGGTCACTTGAGCAGTACTTC.

The chain couples TRBV5-4 to TRBJ2-1; 8 bases map to TRBD2. The V gene's germline CDR1 is SGHNT and CDR2 YYREEE (reference sequence). The ends lost 7 bases at V and 4 bases at J; junction bases unmatched: 10. The CDR3 has 15 amino acids. The CDR3 here is CASALGRGLYNEQFF. The CDR3 coding sequence is TGTGCCAGCGCCCTCGGGAGGGGTTTATACAATGAGCAGTTCTTC. The variable domain in full, completed from reference TRBV5-4 and TRBJ2-1, reads ETGVTQSPTHLIKTRGQQVTLRCSSQSGHNTVSWYQQALGQGPQFIFQYYREEENGRGNFPPRFSGLQFPNYSSELNVNALELDDSALYLCASALGRGLYNEQFFGPGTRLTVL.

The V call is TRBV5-1, the J call TRBJ2-3; 10 bases match TRBD2. The CDR3 runs to 19 residues. V dropped 2 bases and J dropped 0; count of bases not matched to a gene: 12. The germline V gene encodes CDR1 SGHRS and CDR2 YFSETQ. The DNA of the CDR3 is TGCGCCAGCAGCTTTCTCCTAGCGGGAGTACATAAAAGCACAGATACGCAGTATTTT. Translation: CASSFLLAGVHKSTDTQYF.

This clone was observed a single time. The chain has TRBV19 and TRBJ2-7, with 8 bases that match TRBD2. The V segment lost 10 bases and the J segment 2 bases; nucleotides outside the gene matches: 4. Per germline, CDR1 LNHDA and CDR2 SQIVND (reference sequence). The CDR3 covers 12 residues. CDR3 bases: TGTGCCACCACTAGCGGAACCTACGAGCAGTACTTC. It specifies CATTSGTYEQYF.

The chain is built from TRBV19 and TRBJ1-1, with D perhaps matching TRBD1 (5 bases). V was cut by 1 base and J by 3 bases, with 12 bases left in between. The V gene's germline CDR1 is LNHDA and CDR2 SQIVND (reference sequence). This CDR3 is 15 amino acids long. CDR3 residues: CASSIGSRVHTEAFF. CDR3 coding DNA: TGTGCCAGTAGTATAGGGTCCAGGGTTCACACTGAAGCTTTCTTT.

This chain joins TRBV5-6 and TRBJ1-3, with TRBD1 identical over 7 bases. The CDR3 extends over 16 amino acids. With 4 bases clipped from V and 2 bases from J, the junction kept 9 bases outside the gene matches. Germline-derived CDR1 and CDR2 are SGHDT and YYEEEE. CDR3 loop: CASSRPDRAPGNTIYF. CDR3 DNA sequence: TGTGCCAGCAGCCGCCCCGACAGGGCACCTGGAAACACCATATATTTT. Based on the CDR3 plus reference TRBV5-6 and TRBJ1-3, the full variable domain is DAGVTQSPTHLIKTRGQQVTLRCSPKSGHDTVSWYQQALGQGPQFIFQYYEEEERQRGNFPDRFSGHQFPNYSSELNVNALLLGDSALYLCASSRPDRAPGNTIYFGEGSWLTVV.

The chain recombines TRBV18 with TRBJ1-1; D is unclear. Trimming left V 4 bases short and J 2 bases short, with 11 bases between. The CDR3 length is 14 residues. The germline CDR1 and CDR2 sequences are KGHSH and LQKENI. The CDR3 coding sequence is TGTGCCAGCTCACGCACCGGAGGTAACACTGAAGCTTTCTTT. As protein: CASSRTGGNTEAFF.

CDR3 sequence: CASSYLDRGTYEQYF. The CDR3 DNA follows: TGTGCCAGCAGTTATCTGGACAGGGGGACCTACGAGCAGTACTTC. The chain is built from TRBV28 and TRBJ2-7, with 10 bases matching TRBD1. The J segment lost 2 bases and the V segment lost 4 bases, leaving 5 bases of the junction unmatched. The CDR3 runs to 15 residues. The germline CDR1 and CDR2 sequences are MDHEN and SYDVKM.

This rearrangement joins TRBV4-1 to TRBJ1-5, with 7 nucleotides matching TRBD1. The CDR3 is 17 amino acids. J gave up 2 bases and V 3 bases, and 10 bases lay outside the gene matches. CDR1 and CDR2 from the germline V gene are MGHRA and YSYEKL. Here the CDR3 DNA reads TGCGCCAGCAGCCACCGACAGGGTACGGGTGGCAATCAGCCCCAGCATTTT. Amino acid sequence: CASSHRQGTGGNQPQHF.

The J gene is TRBJ2-7, the V gene TRBV27; 15 bases map to TRBD2. After removal of 6 bases from V and 3 bases from J, the junction contained 6 bases not matched to a gene. This CDR3 contains 16 residues. The germline gives CDR1 MNHEY, CDR2 SMNVEV (reference sequence). The CDR3 coding sequence is TGTGCCAGCAGGCCTGGGACTAGCGGGAGGCTCTACGAGCAGTACTTC. Translated: CASRPGTSGRLYEQYF.

The genes are TRBV18 and TRBJ2-5; weak D call: TRBD1 (5 bases). The V gene's germline CDR1 is KGHSH and CDR2 LQKENI. Deletions cut 1 base from V and 5 bases from J, with 17 bases between. The CDR3 runs to 16 residues. CDR3 loop: CASSPRLSIGAETQYF. CDR3 sequence (DNA): TGTGCCAGCTCACCACGGCTAAGTATAGGGGCGGAGACCCAGTACTTC. Filled out from reference TRBV18 and TRBJ2-5, the complete variable domain reads NAGVMQNPRHLVRRRGQEARLRCSPMKGHSHVYWYRQLPEEGLKFMVYLQKENIIDESGMPKERFSAEFPKEGPSILRIQQVVRGDSAAYFCASSPRLSIGAETQYFGPGTRLLVL.

The chain combines TRBV7-9 with TRBJ2-4, with 9 bases matching TRBD1. Unmatched junction bases numbered 8, after V lost 5 bases and J lost 6 bases. The CDR3 totals 15 residues. Germline V gene data show CDR1 as SEHNR and CDR2 as FQNEAQ (reference sequence). The CDR3 reads CASSTTGGAGNIQYF. CDR3 bases: TGTGCCAGCAGCACAACAGGGGGCGCAGGAAACATTCAGTACTTC.

This clone was picked up a small number of times. The genes are TRBV2 and TRBJ2-2, with TRBD1 matching 9 bases. Trimming at V came to 6 bases and at J to 8 bases, leaving 4 bases not matched to a gene. The CDR3 spans 13 residues. CDR1 and CDR2 from the germline V gene are SNHLY and FYNNEI. The CDR3 region is CASRGQGVGELFF. For the CDR3, the DNA is TGTGCCAGCAGGGGACAGGGTGTGGGGGAGCTGTTTTTT. Looking up the rest from reference TRBV2 and TRBJ2-2 gives the full variable domain: EPEVTQTPSHQVTQMGQEVILRCVPISNHLYFYWYRQILGQKVEFLVSFYNNEISEKSEIFDDQFSVERPDGSNFTLKIRSTKLEDSAMYFCASRGQGVGELFFGEGSRLTVL.

This chain uses TRBV4-3 with TRBJ1-1; TRBD1 matches at 7 bases. CDR3 length: 15 residues. Germline CDR1 reads LGHNA; CDR2 reads YSLEER. V shed 4 bases, J shed 4 bases, and the junction held 9 bases outside the gene matches. The CDR3 sequence: CASSRDRVLVTEAFF. DNA for the CDR3: TGCGCCAGCAGCCGAGACAGGGTTCTGGTCACTGAAGCTTTCTTT.

V gene TRBV7-2 combines with J gene TRBJ1-5; D might be TRBD1 (5 bases). Trimming shortened V by 5 bases and J by 1 base, and 15 bases separated the two germline ends. CDR3 length: 16 residues. The V gene's germline CDR1 is SGHTA and CDR2 FQGNSA. As DNA, the CDR3 is TGTGCCAGCAGCCCTCAGACAGTCGAAAGCAATCAGCCCCAGCATTTT. Amino acid sequence: CASSPQTVESNQPQHF. The whole variable domain, filled in from reference TRBV7-2 and TRBJ1-5, reads GAGVSQSPSNKVTEKGKDVELRCDPISGHTALYWYRQSLGQGLEFLIYFQGNSAPDKSGLPSDRFSAERTGGSVSTLTIQRTQQEDSAVYLCASSPQTVESNQPQHFGDGTRLSIL.

This chain connects TRBV28 to TRBJ2-7, with TRBD1 matching over 11 bases. Trimming at V came to 5 bases and at J to 5 bases, leaving 14 bases not matched to a gene. The CDR3 runs to 17 residues. Germline CDR1 and CDR2: MDHEN and SYDVKM. CDR3 sequence (DNA): TGTGCCAGCAGTCTCCCTCGGGACAGGGGGTATAGAGACGAGCAGTACTTC. As protein: CASSLPRDRGYRDEQYF.

The CDR3 nucleotides read TGTGCCAGTAGTCTCCGGGACAGGGGGAACTATGGCTACACCTTC. This codes for CASSLRDRGNYGYTF. The chain employs TRBV19 and TRBJ1-2; 11 nucleotides match TRBD1. J was trimmed by 2 bases and V by 5 bases; bases with no gene match: 4. The CDR3 has 15 amino acids. The V gene's germline CDR1 is LNHDA and CDR2 SQIVND (reference sequence).

This clone has only one observation. The rearrangement links TRBV6-1 to TRBJ2-7; weak D call: TRBD1 (6 bases). The germline V and J ends were trimmed by 5 bases and 4 bases, with 18 bases remaining between them. CDR1 is MNHNS and CDR2 is SASEGT in the germline V gene. The CDR3 loop spans 15 amino acids. The CDR3 nucleotides read TGTGCCAGCAGTACCCCCCACCAGGGGAAATACGAGCAGTACTTC. Its translation is CASSTPHQGKYEQYF.

The count of this clone is one. The CDR3 coding sequence is TGTGCCAGCACTCTACAGGGTTATGGAAACACCATATATTTT. It encodes CASTLQGYGNTIYF. The rearrangement links TRBV28 to TRBJ1-3; D is possibly TRBD1 (6 bases). This CDR3 is 14 amino acids long. The germline V gene has CDR1 MDHEN and CDR2 SYDVKM. The ends were cut back, 7 bases at V and 3 bases at J, with 13 bases in the middle.

The rearrangement links TRBV2 to TRBJ2-1; 10 bases fit TRBD1. V was pared by 7 bases and J by 4 bases, with 7 bases of the junction left unmatched. The CDR3 has 15 residues. CDR1 is SNHLY and CDR2 is FYNNEI in the germline V gene. The CDR3 sequence is CASTIDRGQYNEQFF. The CDR3 coding sequence is TGTGCCAGCACCATCGACAGGGGGCAATACAATGAGCAGTTCTTC.

This sequence joins TRBV11-2 and TRBJ1-2; TRBD1 agrees at 8 bases. Germline CDR1 is SGHAT and CDR2 is FQNNGV. The V segment lost 4 bases and the J segment 8 bases; nucleotides outside the gene matches: 15. The CDR3 covers 16 residues. CDR3 amino acids: CASSSVRGQGYQGYTF. The CDR3 DNA follows: TGTGCCAGCAGCTCGGTACGTGGACAGGGCTATCAGGGCTACACCTTC.